Below are 30 T cell receptor beta chains sequenced from a single sample in a study of blood T cells in healthy people across ages. A second PCR of about 7 to 11 cycles used a sample-barcoded 5' primer and a J-beta primer mix. TCRdb used MiXCR to reprocess the 5' RACE reads, holding one entry per CDR3 protein. The sample includes around 1.7 million distinct CDR3 sequences, about 30% of them seen just once. Material: blood. The receptors originated from a woman between 25 and 40 years old in good health.

This clonotype was seen at least ten times. The chain combines TRBV11-2 with TRBJ1-2, with D possibly matching TRBD1 (5 bases). CDR1 and CDR2 (germline): SGHAT, FQNNGV. The V end lost 0 bases, the J end lost 6 bases, and 5 bases lay between the germline ends. The CDR3 is made up of 12 amino acids. This CDR3 is CASSLEGHGYTF. CDR3 nucleotide sequence: TGTGCCAGCAGCTTAGAGGGGCATGGCTACACCTTC.

Worth noting for this clonotype: A much larger clone lies one base from this, so it may be a read error. V and J are TRBV20-1 and TRBJ2-5, with 11 bases identical to TRBD1. The trim removed 6 bases at V and 4 bases at J, leaving 10 bases unmatched. The CDR3 is 15 amino acids. The germline V gene encodes CDR1 DFQATT and CDR2 SNEGSKA (reference sequence). The CDR3 DNA sequence: TGCAGTGCCACTAGGCGGACAGGGGGCGCAGAGACCCAGTACTTC. Encoded protein: CSATRRTGGAETQYF.

This clonotype was counted between two and nine times. The gene calls are TRBV7-9 and TRBJ2-3; D could derive from TRBD1 or TRBD2 (5 bases each). Germline values: CDR1 SEHNR, CDR2 FQNEAQ (reference sequence). V was pared by 7 bases and J by 0 bases, with 11 bases between. The CDR3 length is 14 residues. CDR3 in amino acids: CASTGDLSTDTQYF. CDR3 nucleotides: TGTGCCAGCACCGGGGACCTTAGCACAGATACGCAGTATTTT.

This clonotype showed up many times. The chain couples TRBV7-9 to TRBJ2-7; 15 bases are shared with TRBD2. The DNA end favors TRBJ2-5, so the J call may be wrong. Germline assignment: CDR1 SEHNR and CDR2 FQNEAQ (reference sequence). The CDR3 has 16 residues. The CDR3 protein is CASSIRTSGGDKTQYF. Here the CDR3 DNA reads TGTGCCAGCAGCATACGGACTAGCGGGGGGGACAAGACCCAGTACTTC.

This clonotype was picked up many times. The chain couples TRBV11-2 to TRBJ2-5, with D perhaps matching TRBD1 (6 bases). The CDR3 totals 13 residues. CDR1 and CDR2 (germline): SGHAT, FQNNGV. Trimming left V 3 bases short and J 12 bases short, with 17 bases between. The CDR3 loop reads CASSLAQQGPKYF. The CDR3 coding sequence is TGTGCCAGCAGCTTGGCGCAACAGGGCCCTAAGTACTTC.

In DNA, the CDR3 is TGCAGCCCTTGGACAGTCACAGATACGCAGTATTTT. Amino acid sequence: CSPWTVTDTQYF. The rearrangement joins TRBV29-1 to TRBJ2-3; D perhaps matches TRBD1 (6 bases). From germline, CDR1 is SQVTM and CDR2 ANQGSEA. The CDR3 is made up of 12 amino acids. V was clipped by 8 bases and J by 2 bases, with 11 bases between them.

This clonotype was observed a single time. The V gene is TRBV4-1, the J gene TRBJ2-5; TRBD2 matches 8 bases. Matching the DNA end better, TRBJ2-7 makes the J call doubtful. Germline V gene data show CDR1 as MGHRA and CDR2 as YSYEKL. This CDR3 is 13 amino acids long. The CDR3 sequence: CASSQQLAGEQYF. Written as DNA, the CDR3 is TGCGCCAGCAGCCAGCAGCTAGCGGGCGAGCAGTACTTC.

This clonotype came up many times. The chain combines TRBV15 with TRBJ2-7, with D unresolved. Germline V gene sequence: CDR1 LNHNV, CDR2 YYDKDF (reference sequence). Trimming took 8 bases from V and 3 from J, leaving 11 bases between them. The CDR3 has 12 residues. CDR3 loop: CATRYGFYEQYF. In nucleotides, the CDR3 is TGTGCCACCCGCTACGGTTTCTACGAGCAGTACTTC. Together with reference TRBV15 and TRBJ2-7, the CDR3 gives the full variable domain: DAMVIQNPRYQVTQFGKPVTLSCSQTLNHNVMYWYQQKSSQAPKLLFHYYDKDFNNEADTPDNFQSRRPNTSFCFLDIRSPGLGDTAMYLCATRYGFYEQYFGPGTRLTVT.

The rearrangement uses TRBV3-1 and TRBJ2-3; D is unclear. Trimming shortened V by 2 bases and J by 2 bases, and 14 bases separated the two germline ends. This CDR3 comprises 16 residues. Germline values: CDR1 LGHDT, CDR2 YNNKEL (reference sequence). CDR3 bases: TGTGCCAGCAGCCAACCACTTTTAGGGTCCACAGATACGCAGTATTTT. This gives the protein CASSQPLLGSTDTQYF.

The rearrangement uses TRBV27 and TRBJ1-2; the D is unclear. The length of the CDR3 is 16 residues. The V end was cut by 0 bases, the J end by 8 bases, with 19 bases between. In germline, CDR1 is MNHEY, CDR2 SMNVEV (reference sequence). The CDR3 DNA reads TGTGCCAGCAGTTTATCGACCCCCGGGCCAACGGGGGGCTACACCTTC. Encoded protein: CASSLSTPGPTGGYTF.

V usage is TRBV7-9 and J usage is TRBJ2-1; D assignment may be TRBD1 or TRBD2 (5 bases each). Germline loops: CDR1 SEHNR, CDR2 FQNEAQ (reference sequence). Trimming left V 5 bases short and J 8 bases short, with 16 bases between. The CDR3 has 14 amino acids. The CDR3 sequence: CASSQAVVGDEQFF. The CDR3 region has the DNA TGTGCCAGCAGCCAGGCCGTAGTGGGGGATGAGCAGTTCTTC.

This clonotype was counted between two and nine times. A much larger clone sits a single nucleotide away, making a read error possible. This chain joins TRBV10-3 and TRBJ2-5; no definite D call. CDR3 length: 13 residues. The ends were cut back, 8 bases at V and 5 bases at J, with 15 bases in the middle. The germline gives CDR1 ENHRY, CDR2 SYGVKD. Here the CDR3 DNA reads TGTGCCATCGGTGCAGACCCCAAGGAGACCCAGTACTTC. It codes for CAIGADPKETQYF.

The chain links TRBV21-1 to TRBJ2-7. TRBV21-1 is designated a pseudogene. The CDR3 covers 16 residues. CDR3 nucleotides: TGTGCCAGCAACGAAAGCCTATCAGCGATTTCCTACGAGCAGTACTTC. Translated, it gives CASNESLSAISYEQYF.

This clonotype has a single count. This sequence may be a read error, since a much larger clone differs from it by one base. This chain links TRBV28 with TRBJ2-4; 9 bases align to TRBD1. The J call may be incorrect, as the DNA end agrees better with TRBJ2-7. Germline CDR1 MDHEN, CDR2 SYDVKM. The CDR3 covers 13 residues. This chain's CDR3 is CASRWGDRDEQYF. The DNA of the CDR3 is TGTGCCAGCAGGTGGGGGGACAGGGACGAGCAGTACTTC.

The chain employs TRBV6-5 and TRBJ2-1; D may correspond to TRBD1 or TRBD2 (6 bases each). V dropped 6 bases and J dropped 6 bases, with 15 bases sitting between them. This CDR3 is built from 14 residues. CDR1 is MNHEY and CDR2 is SVGAGI in the germline V gene. The CDR3 loop is CASSQSGAGNEQFF. CDR3 bases: TGTGCCAGCAGCCAGTCGGGGGCAGGCAATGAGCAGTTCTTC.

This clonotype was found many times. The V gene is TRBV29-1, the J gene TRBJ2-5, with D perhaps matching TRBD2 (5 bases). The CDR3 loop spans 12 amino acids. The germline V gene encodes CDR1 SQVTM and CDR2 ANQGSEA. The V end lost 7 bases, the J end lost 5 bases, and 14 bases lay between the germline ends. In DNA form, the CDR3 reads TGCAGCGCCGAGGAGGATTGGGAGACCCAGTACTTC. It is translated as CSAEEDWETQYF.

The gene calls are TRBV12-3 or TRBV12-4 and TRBJ2-3; 8 bases are a match to TRBD1. V dropped 10 bases and J dropped 2; count of bases not matched to a gene: 20. This CDR3 has 18 residues. The CDR3 coding sequence is TGTGCCAACAGCTCGACAGGGGATGCACGTAACCCCACAGATACGCAGTATTTT. Translated: CANSSTGDARNPTDTQYF.

The gene calls are TRBV4-1 and TRBJ1-2; unclear D gene. The germline V and J ends were trimmed by 0 bases and 5 bases, with 13 bases remaining between them. Germline values: CDR1 MGHRA, CDR2 YSYEKL. The CDR3 sequence is 15 residues long. This chain's CDR3 is CASSQDMAGKYGYTF. DNA for the CDR3: TGCGCCAGCAGCCAAGACATGGCAGGAAAATATGGCTACACCTTC.

The chain recombines TRBV14 with TRBJ2-7, with D unclear. The length of the CDR3 is 15 residues. Looked up from germline, CDR1 is SGHDN and CDR2 is FVKESK. Trimming removed 4 bases at V and 8 bases at J, with 21 bases between. Here the CDR3 DNA reads TGTGCCAGCAGCCGAGACCAAACCGTTCTTAGGAAGCAGTACTTC. Protein sequence: CASSRDQTVLRKQYF.

The chain couples TRBV7-9 to TRBJ2-1, with 14 bases lining up with TRBD2. CDR3 size: 17 residues. The germline gives CDR1 SEHNR, CDR2 FQNEAQ (reference sequence). With 1 base clipped from V and 2 bases from J, the junction kept 1 base outside the gene matches. The CDR3 sequence is CASSLEGLAGAYNEQFF. Written as DNA, the CDR3 is TGTGCCAGCAGCTTAGAGGGACTAGCGGGAGCCTACAATGAGCAGTTCTTC.

This clonotype was seen a few times. This chain connects TRBV28 to TRBJ1-2; no firm D call. The CDR3 consists of 15 residues. The V end lost 5 bases, the J end lost 0 bases, and 13 bases lay between the germline ends. CDR1 and CDR2 from the germline V gene are MDHEN and SYDVKM. CDR3 region: CASSPAGPPNYGYTF. CDR3 nucleotides: TGTGCCAGCAGTCCCGCCGGGCCCCCTAACTATGGCTACACCTTC.

This clonotype was detected ten times or more. V and J are TRBV3-1 and TRBJ2-7; D remains ambiguous. The CDR3 is 13 residues long. V was trimmed by 1 base and J by 5 bases, leaving 9 bases between them. Per germline, CDR1 LGHDT and CDR2 YNNKEL (reference sequence). CDR3 nucleotide sequence: TGTGCCAGCAGCCAAGTAAATGGGAACGAGCAGTACTTC. It codes for CASSQVNGNEQYF.

The V call is TRBV7-9, the J call TRBJ1-4; D call uncertain. CDR1 is SEHNR, CDR2 FQNEAQ, per germline (reference sequence). This CDR3 is built from 14 residues. Trimming shortened V by 2 bases and J by 5 bases, and 9 bases separated the two germline ends. Written as DNA, the CDR3 is TGTGCCAGCAGCTTACAGCTGGGAAATGAAAAACTGTTTTTT. Encoded protein: CASSLQLGNEKLFF.

This clonotype was recorded a few times. V gene TRBV29-1 combines with J gene TRBJ2-1; D possibly corresponds to TRBD1 (6 bases). CDR3 length: 13 residues. Germline V gives CDR1 SQVTM, CDR2 ANQGSEA. V was trimmed by 8 bases and J by 2 bases, leaving 13 bases between them. In nucleotides, the CDR3 is TGCAGCATCCGGGACATTACCTACAATGAGCAGTTCTTC. Its protein is CSIRDITYNEQFF.

This chain uses TRBV9 with TRBJ2-3; the D gene is possibly TRBD2 (7 bases). This CDR3 spans 18 amino acids. Trimming removed 0 bases at V and 0 bases at J, with 17 bases between. The V gene's germline CDR1 is SGDLS and CDR2 YYNGEE. Here the CDR3 DNA reads TGTGCCAGCAGCGTAGTTCCCACGGGGGGCCCTAGCACAGATACGCAGTATTTT. It translates to CASSVVPTGGPSTDTQYF.

The J gene is TRBJ2-2, the V gene TRBV3-1, with D possibly TRBD1 on 5 matching bases. The CDR3 spans 14 residues. V gave up 1 base and J gave up 4 bases, with 7 bases separating them. CDR1 LGHDT and CDR2 YNNKEL come from the germline V gene (reference sequence). The CDR3 bases are TGTGCCAGCAGCCAAGTCAGGGCCACCGGGGAGCTGTTTTTT. Protein: CASSQVRATGELFF.

This clonotype was found many times. The chain employs TRBV10-2 and TRBJ1-5; a weak D match, TRBD1 (5 bases). V was trimmed by 2 bases and J by 5 bases, leaving 7 bases between them. Per the germline V gene, CDR1 is WSHSY and CDR2 is SAAADI. The CDR3 is 13 residues long. This CDR3 reads CASSELGDQPQHF. CDR3 bases: TGCGCCAGCAGTGAGCTAGGGGATCAGCCCCAGCATTTT.

Notes on this clonotype: Compared with germline, one end of the junction differs, possibly owing to a read error. The CDR3 is CASIRQGWENIQCF. CDR3 coding DNA: TGTGCCAGCATCCGACAGGGTTGGGAAAACATTCAGTGCTTC. The chain is built from TRBV28 and TRBJ2-4; TRBD1 matches at 7 bases. CDR3 length equals 14 residues. Germline V gene sequence: CDR1 MDHEN, CDR2 SYDVKM.

V usage is TRBV3-1 and J usage is TRBJ2-1; TRBD2 matches at 12 bases. Trimming removed 5 bases from V and 0 bases from J; junction bases left unmatched: 5. From germline, CDR1 is LGHDT and CDR2 YNNKEL (reference sequence). The CDR3 length is 17 residues. CDR3 DNA: TGTGCCAGCAGCTTGCGGACTAGCGGGAACTCCTACAATGAGCAGTTCTTC. Amino acid sequence: CASSLRTSGNSYNEQFF.

This clonotype was seen ten or more times. The chain recombines TRBV6-5 with TRBJ1-1, with no clear D. V was shortened by 4 bases and J by 2 bases, with 11 bases between the two germline ends. This CDR3 contains 14 residues. CDR1 and CDR2 from the germline V gene are MNHEY and SVGAGI. The CDR3 protein is CASSSRGPNTEAFF. CDR3 sequence (DNA): TGTGCCAGCAGTTCCCGTGGCCCTAACACTGAAGCTTTCTTT.